This T cell receptor (beta chain) was profiled in a study of blood T cell repertoires in COVID-19. Across the study: Sites across the United States, Italy and Spain contributed samples from acute and convalescent COVID-19. PBMCs, B-cell-depleted T cells, or T cells were the source of the cDNA or gDNA that made up the material.

Per the original methods: Quantification of nucleated cells was approximated via reference gene primer amplification. Assay used: immunoSEQ multiplex PCR; TCRdb lists only in-frame clones, some missing. V and J calls plus clone size are reproduced from that table; the DNA served to infer D and trimming. Of roughly 100,000 clones in the sample, about four fifths were seen once. Looked up from germline, CDR1 is SGHVS and CDR2 is FQNEAQ. CDR3 length: 16 residues. Trimming took 4 bases from V and 7 from J; bases not matched to a gene: 12. The chain links TRBV7-8 to TRBJ2-1, with 8 bases fitting TRBD1. This receptor was obtained from a man older than 75 with acute or convalescent COVID-19. The specimen sequenced was peripheral blood. DNA for the CDR3: TGTGCCAGCAGCTACACAGGGGGAAATTTGCGGAATGAGCAGTTCTTC. This gives the protein CASSYTGGNLRNEQFF.